This TCR beta chain was found in a study of T cells in Graves' hyperthyroidism and ophthalmopathy. Across the whole study: Any treatment followed the collection of peripheral blood at initial diagnosis.

Concerning this clonotype: Its antigen is unknown.

Using RNA transcripts as the source, TCR beta CDR3 regions were amplified. During a first-round RT-PCR of the TCR CDR3, the HTBI primer set was used. TCRdb reprocessed the multiplex PCR reads with MiXCR, giving one entry per CDR3 protein. Of over 45,000 distinct CDR3 sequences listed, around 48% are singletons. The ends lost 3 bases at V and 8 bases at J; junction bases unmatched: 15. This CDR3 has 16 amino acids. Germline lookup yields CDR1 SGHTA and CDR2 FQGNSA. Study findings and constraints: Onset of ophthalmopathy came a median approximately 6.5 months after the model predicted it.

Exclusions: uncontrolled infection, other autoimmune disease, pregnancy, lactation. The sequence was obtained from a woman in her twenties or thirties with Graves' ophthalmopathy. The rearrangement uses TRBV7-2 and TRBJ1-2; 7 nucleotides agree with TRBD1. The sequencing sample was made of blood. The CDR3 loop is CASSFSPRDSGGGYTF. CDR3 coding DNA: TGTGCCAGCAGCTTCAGTCCTAGGGACAGTGGTGGGGGCTACACCTTC.